The 5 T cell receptor beta chains presented below share a single source sample, sequenced in a study of beta chain features in type 1 diabetes. Which antigens these TCRs recognize remains unknown. Notes on the study in general: Patients with Type 1 diabetes showed moderately but significantly shorter TCRB CDR3s in all four CD4+ subsets.

Expressed TCRB transcripts got sequenced, as all isolated RNA was reverse transcribed. Sequenced by immunoSEQ multiplex PCR; TCRdb stores in-frame clones only, minus some. This table holds about 180,000 clones, about 7.9% found once. The sequencing input was central memory CD4+ T cells from blood. These TCRs come from a young man with type 1 diabetes.

This clone turned up a few times. This rearrangement joins TRBV7-2 to TRBJ2-5; TRBD2 aligns across 9 bases. The CDR3 runs to 17 residues. J was trimmed by 4 bases and V by 4 bases; bases with no gene match: 13. Germline lookup yields CDR1 SGHTA and CDR2 FQGNSA. The CDR3 spells CASSSSGGGGGRETQYF. DNA for the CDR3: TGTGCCAGCAGCTCCAGCGGCGGGGGGGGAGGTAGAGAGACCCAGTACTTC.

This clone was seen only a few times. The V gene is TRBV11-2, the J gene TRBJ2-5; the D is unclear. Germline CDR1 is SGHAT and CDR2 is FQNNGV. V was clipped by 4 bases and J by 5 bases, with 14 bases between them. The CDR3 is 14 amino acids. The CDR3 is CASSSMQVVETQYF. Written as DNA, the CDR3 is TGTGCCAGCAGCTCGATGCAGGTAGTGGAGACCCAGTACTTC. Using reference TRBV11-2 and TRBJ2-5 for the parts outside the CDR3, the full variable domain is EAGVAQSPRYKIIEKRQSVAFWCNPISGHATLYWYQQILGQGPKLLIQFQNNGVVDDSQLPKDRFSAERLKGVDSTLKIQPAKLEDSAVYLCASSSMQVVETQYFGPGTRLLVL.

This clone was seen a few times. Other DNA sequences from this sample encode an identical CDR3 as well. The rearrangement uses TRBV28 and TRBJ2-1; 11 positions match TRBD2. The CDR3 totals 16 residues. Per the germline V gene, CDR1 is MDHEN and CDR2 is SYDVKM. V dropped 2 bases and J dropped 3; count of bases not matched to a gene: 3. The CDR3 nucleotides read TGTGCCAGCAGTTTACCGGGACTAGCGGTCTACAATGAGCAGTTCTTC. Its translation: CASSLPGLAVYNEQFF.

V is TRBV29-1 and J is TRBJ2-7, with TRBD2 identical over 10 bases. J was trimmed by 7 bases and V by 4 bases; bases with no gene match: 13. CDR1 and CDR2 (germline): SQVTM, ANQGSEA. This CDR3 region has 15 residues. CDR3 loop: CSVGASGTSAREQYF. CDR3 bases: TGCAGCGTTGGCGCCTCCGGGACTAGCGCCCGGGAGCAGTACTTC.

A few counts support this clone. The V and J genes are TRBV6-6 and TRBJ1-1, with D hard to call. Germline assignment: CDR1 MNHNY and CDR2 SVGAGI (reference sequence). V was clipped by 5 bases and J by 7 bases, with 17 bases between them. The CDR3 spans 14 residues. The CDR3 DNA reads as TGTGCCAGCAGTGAGGGTCTGCTCCCTATTGAAGCTTTCTTT. It encodes CASSEGLLPIEAFF.